One T cell receptor (beta chain) is described in this entry. Only in-frame clones appear in the TCRdb table, and some are missing; sequencing was by immunoSEQ multiplex PCR. This table holds about 46,000 clones, around 93% found once. This entry is derived from a study of T cell changes during pregnancy in multiple sclerosis. Source: CD8+ T cells from peripheral blood mononuclear cells, taken in the second trimester of pregnancy. This TCR derives from a female donor with multiple sclerosis, enrolled in a pregnancy study.

The CDR3 loop reads CASGGNEQFF. The CDR3, as DNA: TGTGCCAGTGGCGGCAATGAGCAGTTCTTC. The V gene is TRBV7-2, the J gene TRBJ2-1; D is undetermined. This CDR3 spans 10 amino acids. CDR1 and CDR2 (germline): SGHTA, FQGNSA. Deletions cut 9 bases from V and 6 bases from J, with 6 bases between.